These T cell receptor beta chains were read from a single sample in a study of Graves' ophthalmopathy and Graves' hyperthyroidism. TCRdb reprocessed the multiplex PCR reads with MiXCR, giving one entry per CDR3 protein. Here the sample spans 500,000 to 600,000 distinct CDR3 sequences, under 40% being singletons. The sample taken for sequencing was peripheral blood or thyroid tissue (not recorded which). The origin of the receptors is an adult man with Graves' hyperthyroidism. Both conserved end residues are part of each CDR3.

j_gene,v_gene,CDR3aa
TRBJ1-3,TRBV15,CATSLTHSGNTIYF
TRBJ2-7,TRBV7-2,CASNAPGQGAYEQYF
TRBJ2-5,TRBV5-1,CASSLRLGVETQYF
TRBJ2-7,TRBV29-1,CSVPSNTAGEQYF
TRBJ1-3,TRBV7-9,CASSLSRDGNTIYF
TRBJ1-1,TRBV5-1,CASSETTGGSEAFF
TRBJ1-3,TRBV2,CASEGQGLGNTIYF
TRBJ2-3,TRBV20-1,CSARVGFSGKSTDTQYF
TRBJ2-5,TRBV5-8,CASSSGGLLVETQYF
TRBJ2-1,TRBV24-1,CATSDPQGGSYNEQFF
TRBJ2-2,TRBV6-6,CASSPRTGLTGELFF
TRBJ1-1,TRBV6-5,CASSYSGIQLNTEAFF
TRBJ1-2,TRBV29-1,CSVDVGTDTNYGYTF
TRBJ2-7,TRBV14,CASSPMTSGNDEQYF
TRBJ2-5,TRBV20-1,CSARGVGQTQYF
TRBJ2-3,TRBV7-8,CASSPWTGTDTQYF
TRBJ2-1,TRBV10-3,CAISRLADSYNERFF
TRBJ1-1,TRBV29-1,CSLRVNTEAFF
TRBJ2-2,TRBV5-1,CASTYSGTNTGELFF
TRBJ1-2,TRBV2,CASSVAQAGTGQGYGYTF
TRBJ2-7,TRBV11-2,CASSSLQGQGSYEQYF
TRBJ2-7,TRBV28,CASRAVGDPYEQYF
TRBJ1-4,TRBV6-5,CASRLKPGRLNEKLFF
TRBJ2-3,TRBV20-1,CSARVHFPDTQYF
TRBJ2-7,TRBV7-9,CASSLEFDRDWPYEQYF
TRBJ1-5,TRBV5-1,CASSLGTVVGQPQHF
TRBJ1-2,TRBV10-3,CAISAPREGASSGYTF
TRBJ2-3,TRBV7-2,CASSTSDTQYF
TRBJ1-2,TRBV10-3,CAISRDDNYGYTF
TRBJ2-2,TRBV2,CASSEPGELLF
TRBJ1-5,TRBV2,CASRMDRPSPQETQHF
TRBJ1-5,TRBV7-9,CASSLRGQGENEHGDQPQHF
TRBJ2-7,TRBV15,CATSRDWASGRREQYF
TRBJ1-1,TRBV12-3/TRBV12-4,CASRLLRGRGTEAFF
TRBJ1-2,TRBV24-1,CATSDLQGDGFYGYTF